Below, 2 T cell receptor beta chains from the same sample are listed, as sequenced in a study of a mutant IDH1 vaccine in newly diagnosed glioma. This table comes from immunoSEQ multiplex PCR, and its TCRdb copy is limited to in-frame clones, with some not included. The data hold about 68,000 clones, with about four fifths observed a single time. Antigen specificity for these receptors is unknown. Specified time point: week 35, safety follow-up. Vaccination comprised doses that each held 300 ug of mutant IDH1 20-mer peptide, plus topical imiquimod. The input for sequencing was PBMCs, taken from a glioma patient whose treatment included an IDH1 peptide vaccine. The receptors come from a man aged 18 to 29 with glioma.

This clone was found a few times. The rearrangement joins TRBV7-9 to TRBJ1-5; 7 nucleotides align to TRBD1. Unmatched junction bases numbered 2, after V lost 4 bases and J lost 5 bases. Germline CDR1 and CDR2: SEHNR and FQNEAQ (reference sequence). The CDR3 is 13 amino acids. CDR3 sequence (DNA): TGTGCCAGCAGCTCCGGGACAGATCAGCCCCAGCATTTT. This encodes CASSSGTDQPQHF.

This clone came up once. V usage is TRBV15 and J usage is TRBJ2-1, with D perhaps matching TRBD2 (6 bases). Germline-derived CDR1 and CDR2 are LNHNV and YYDKDF (reference sequence). V was shortened by 0 bases and J by 9 bases, with 24 bases between the two germline ends. The CDR3 loop spans 18 amino acids. CDR3 region: CATSRDPRGVGFGGEQFF. CDR3 in DNA: TGTGCCACCAGCAGAGATCCTCGCGGCGTTGGGTTCGGGGGTGAGCAGTTCTTC.